This is a list of T cell receptor beta chains from one sample in a study of blood T cells in healthy people across ages. TCRdb redid the calling of the 5' RACE reads with MiXCR, one entry per CDR3 protein. The table shows 1.5 million to 2 million distinct CDR3 sequences, with around 35% occurring only once. Specimen: blood. The receptors derive from a young woman in good health. CDR3s include the opening cysteine and the closing phenylalanine or tryptophan. D genes are given only for firm matches. Rows give clone size only sometimes, using once, few, many, or a class for an expanded clone.

CDR3nt	CDR3aa	abundance	d_gene	v_gene	j_gene
TGTGCCAGCAGTTACTCGCGTTTAGGGGACTACGAGCAGTACTTC	CASSYSRLGDYEQYF	few	NA	TRBV6-6	TRBJ2-7
TGCGCCAGCAGTGAGTCAGTTCCCTACAATGAGCAGTTCTTC	CASSESVPYNEQFF	NA	NA	TRBV5-1	TRBJ2-1
TGTGCCAGCAGCTTAGGCTACGATGAGCAGTTCTTC	CASSLGYDEQFF	NA	NA	TRBV11-2	TRBJ2-1
TGTGCCAGCAGCCAAATGGGACTAGCGGGTGGCGAGCAGTACTTC	CASSQMGLAGGEQYF	NA	TRBD2	TRBV3-1	TRBJ2-7
TGCAGTGCTAGAGATTATAAGGGATTCTACGAGCAGTACTTC	CSARDYKGFYEQYF	NA	NA	TRBV20-1	TRBJ2-7
TGCGCCAGTGGGACCTCACCCCCAGATACGCAGTATTTT	CASGTSPPDTQYF	few	NA	TRBV4-1	TRBJ2-3
TGCAGCGTCGCCACACCCCCCGGGGGCCAAGAGACCCAGTACTTC	CSVATPPGGQETQYF	many	NA	TRBV29-1	TRBJ2-5
TGTGCCAGCAGCCATTATAAGGAGGGACTAGCGTCCCAAGAGACCCAGTACTTC	CASSHYKEGLASQETQYF	few	TRBD2	TRBV4-2	TRBJ2-5
TGTGCCAGCAGCAATCGGGCAGGGGCGTTACCTCTCCATGGCTACACCTTC	CASSNRAGALPLHGYTF	NA	NA	TRBV21-1	TRBJ1-2
TGTGCCAGCAGCTTAGAGCCAAATCTAGCGGGGGGCCCTCCAGGTACGCAGTATTTT	CASSLEPNLAGGPPGTQYF	NA	TRBD2	TRBV7-6	TRBJ2-3
TGTGCCTCCAGTGATTTGGACAGGGACCATCAGCCCCAGCATTTT	CASSDLDRDHQPQHF	NA	TRBD1	TRBV24-1	TRBJ1-5
TGCAGCGTTCGGGACAGGGCCCTGTACTATGGCTACACCTTC	CSVRDRALYYGYTF	NA	TRBD1	TRBV29-1	TRBJ1-2
TGTGCCAGCAGTTACTTGCCGACAGGAGGTCCCAGCGAGCAGTACTTC	CASSYLPTGGPSEQYF	few	NA	TRBV6-6	TRBJ2-7
TGTGCCAGCAGAAAACAGGGGTTTGGCACAGATACGCAGTATTTT	CASRKQGFGTDTQYF	NA	TRBD1	TRBV11-2	TRBJ2-3
TGTGCCATCAGGGACAGACGAAGGATCTATGGCTACACCTTC	CAIRDRRRIYGYTF	NA	TRBD1	TRBV11-2	TRBJ1-2
TGTGCCAGCAGCAGTACGGACTATAAAGTCCGCACAGATACGCAGTATTTT	CASSSTDYKVRTDTQYF	few	NA	TRBV13	TRBJ2-3
TGTGCCAGCAGCCAGGGGCAGCCTTACAATGAGCAGTTCTTC	CASSQGQPYNEQFF	NA	NA	TRBV7-6	TRBJ2-1
TGTGCCAGCAGCGCCGCGGGGAGAAATTCACCCCTCCACTTT	CASSAAGRNSPLHF	few	NA	TRBV7-9	TRBJ1-6
TGCAGTGCTGGAGATTGGGAGTTTCCGATCGCAGAGACCCAGTACTTC	CSAGDWEFPIAETQYF	NA	NA	TRBV20-1	TRBJ2-5
TGTGCCAGCAGCCGACAGAGGGGCTACGAGCAGTACTTC	CASSRQRGYEQYF	NA	NA	TRBV9	TRBJ2-7
TGTGCCAGCAGCCCGTTGGGGGGACAGACTAATCAGCCCCAGCATTTT	CASSPLGGQTNQPQHF	NA	TRBD1	TRBV6-5	TRBJ1-5
TGTGCCAGCAGCGCGGGATCTACCACCTTAGAGACCCAGTACTTC	CASSAGSTTLETQYF	few	NA	TRBV12-3/TRBV12-4	TRBJ2-5
TGCGCCAGCAGCCAGGTTACCGGGACTAGCGGGAGGGATACGCAGTATTTT	CASSQVTGTSGRDTQYF	NA	TRBD2	TRBV4-1	TRBJ2-3
TGCGCCAGCAGCCGCTGGGGGGACAGGGGAACTAATGAAAAACTGTTTTTT	CASSRWGDRGTNEKLFF	few	TRBD1	TRBV5-1	TRBJ1-4
TGCAGTGCTCCGGGCTACAGCTCCTACGAGCAGTACTTC	CSAPGYSSYEQYF	few	NA	TRBV20-1	TRBJ2-7
TGTGCCAGCAGCTTCGGCCGGGGCGCGGGGGGTGAGGAGACCCAGTACTTC	CASSFGRGAGGEETQYF	few	TRBD2	TRBV7-9	TRBJ2-5
TGTGCCAGCAGCCACCTTTCCCACGGGGATGAGCAGTTCTTC	CASSHLSHGDEQFF	many	NA	TRBV14	TRBJ2-1
TGCAGTGCCAAGGGACTAGCGGGAAGCTACGAGCAGTACTTC	CSAKGLAGSYEQYF	few	TRBD2	TRBV20-1	TRBJ2-7
TGTGCCAGCAGTGCGGGGGACAGGGCTAGGGCCAACGTCCTGACTTTC	CASSAGDRARANVLTF	few	TRBD1	TRBV7-9	TRBJ2-6
TGTGCCAGCTCCCTCGGAGCTTTCTACTATGGCTACACCTTC	CASSLGAFYYGYTF	NA	NA	TRBV7-2	TRBJ1-2
TGTGCCAGCAGTTATAGGTTTCCCAGCACAGACACGCAGTATTTT	CASSYRFPSTDTQYF	NA	NA	TRBV6-5	TRBJ2-3
TGCAGTACTAGAGTTAAGAACACTGAAGCTTTCTTT	CSTRVKNTEAFF	NA	NA	TRBV20-1	TRBJ1-1
TGTGGGTCTGCCGGGGACATCGAGGAGTACTTC	CGSAGDIEEYF	few	NA	TRBV12-5	TRBJ2-7
TGTGCCACCAGCACCGATCGGAGCGGGCAGCCCCAGCATTTT	CATSTDRSGQPQHF	NA	NA	TRBV15	TRBJ1-5
TGTGCCAGCAGATCCAGTAGCGGGAGTCAGTACAATGAGCAGTTCTTC	CASRSSSGSQYNEQFF	few	TRBD2	TRBV6-1	TRBJ2-1
TGTGCCAGCAGTCCTGACGGAAGAGCGGGAAGCAAAAACATTCAGTACTTC	CASSPDGRAGSKNIQYF	few	TRBD2	TRBV12-3/TRBV12-4	TRBJ2-4
TGTGCCAGCAGCTTAACGGGGGGGGTCTACGAGCAGTACTTC	CASSLTGGVYEQYF	many	TRBD2	TRBV7-9	TRBJ2-7
TGTGCCAGCAGCCGAATGAAGACAGGGGGCTTCCAAGAGACCCAGTACTTC	CASSRMKTGGFQETQYF	NA	TRBD1	TRBV7-9	TRBJ2-5
TGCGCCAGCAGCCAGGTGCGGGAAATAGATACGCAGTATTTT	CASSQVREIDTQYF	NA	NA	TRBV4-1	TRBJ2-3
TGCGCCAGCAGTTACGTCGGGGGGGCGGTAGATGAGCAGTTCTTC	CASSYVGGAVDEQFF	NA	TRBD2	TRBV5-1	TRBJ2-1
TGTGCCAGCAGCCAGACAGGGACTAGCGGGCCCCAAGAGACCCAGTACTTC	CASSQTGTSGPQETQYF	NA	TRBD2	TRBV2	TRBJ2-5
TGTGCCAGCAGCCGAGGGGTTGGAGGCACTGAAGCTTTCTTT	CASSRGVGGTEAFF	NA	NA	TRBV7-9	TRBJ1-1
TGTGCCAGCAGATACAACACACAGGAGGGTACCTACGAGCAGTACTTC	CASRYNTQEGTYEQYF	NA	NA	TRBV27	TRBJ2-7
TGTGCCAGCTCACCACCGGGTACGGGAGGGACCTACAATGAGCAGTTCTTC	CASSPPGTGGTYNEQFF	many	TRBD2	TRBV18	TRBJ2-1
TGCGCCAGCAGCTTGTTATTCGGCGGGGCGATAGAGACCCAGTACTTC	CASSLLFGGAIETQYF	few	NA	TRBV5-1	TRBJ2-5
TGCGCCAGCAGCCAAGGACACCCGCAAAACTATGGCTACACCTTC	CASSQGHPQNYGYTF	once	NA	TRBV4-1	TRBJ1-2
TGTGCCAGCAGTTACGGCGGGGGGCCGAGTTATGAGCAGTTCTTC	CASSYGGGPSYEQFF	few	TRBD2	TRBV11-1	TRBJ2-1
TGTGCCAGCAGCCAAGGAGTGGGTAGCGGGGGTGAGCAGTTCTTC	CASSQGVGSGGEQFF	few	TRBD2	TRBV3-1	TRBJ2-1
TGCAGTGATGTGGCAAATGGCTACACCTTC	CSDVANGYTF	NA	NA	TRBV20-1	TRBJ1-2
TGTGCCAGCAGCTTAGCCCGGGTTAGGGCTGAAGCTTTCTTT	CASSLARVRAEAFF	few	NA	TRBV7-2	TRBJ1-1
TGCGCCAGCGGTAACAAGCAAGAGACCCAGTACTTC	CASGNKQETQYF	NA	NA	TRBV5-1	TRBJ2-5
TGTGCCAGCAGTTACGGCACGCCAAGGAACTATGGCTACACCTTC	CASSYGTPRNYGYTF	NA	NA	TRBV6-5	TRBJ1-2
TGCAGTGCTAGAGATGGGACAGGGATTGAGAATCAGCCCCAGCATTTT	CSARDGTGIENQPQHF	few	TRBD1	TRBV20-1	TRBJ1-5
TGCAGTGCTACCCCCGGACTAGCGGAGGGCACAGATACGCAGTATTTT	CSATPGLAEGTDTQYF	NA	TRBD2	TRBV20-1	TRBJ2-3
TGTGCCAGCAGTTCTCCCCCAGTGGGTAACTATGGCTACACCTTC	CASSSPPVGNYGYTF	NA	NA	TRBV13	TRBJ1-2